This entry lists 22 T cell receptor beta chains sequenced from one sample in a study of vaccination effects on CD4 cells after COVID-19. Repertoires were generated with immunoSEQ multiplex PCR, while TCRdb's copy carries only in-frame clones and drops some. The sample holds under 55,000 clones; 60% to 75% are singletons and the top ten take about 6.7%. These receptors are not linked to any known antigen. Researchers isolated CD4+ T cells once around 11 days of culture had elapsed. It was two doses of either the BNT162b2 or mRNA-1273 vaccine that participants received. Source: CD4+ T cells from PBMCs cultured without peptide, taken after COVID-19 vaccination. The receptors stem from a human donor who received a COVID-19 vaccine.

This clone was seen only a few times. This chain joins TRBV27 and TRBJ1-5; no definite D call. CDR1 and CDR2 (germline): MNHEY, SMNVEV (reference sequence). The CDR3 sequence is 13 residues long. Trimming took 2 bases from V and 3 from J, leaving 5 bases between them. CDR3 in amino acids: CASSLSPNQPQHF. The CDR3 DNA reads as TGTGCCAGCAGTTTAAGTCCCAATCAGCCCCAGCATTTT.

The rearrangement uses TRBV6-5 and TRBJ2-2, with D perhaps TRBD1 (6 bases). The V and J ends lost 0 bases and 1 base respectively, with 6 bases between them. The CDR3 runs 15 residues. The germline V gene encodes CDR1 MNHEY and CDR2 SVGAGI. CDR3 DNA: TGTGCCAGCAGTTACTCGGGACAGAACACCGGGGAGCTGTTTTTT. It is translated as CASSYSGQNTGELFF.

The chain links TRBV19 to TRBJ2-7; 9 positions agree with TRBD2. Germline CDR1 is LNHDA and CDR2 is SQIVND (reference sequence). Losses at the gene ends were 1 base for V and 5 bases for J; bases not matched to a gene: 12. The CDR3 contains 17 residues. CDR3 sequence reads: CASSIGLRAGGPNEQYF. The DNA of the CDR3 is TGTGCCAGTAGTATAGGCCTCCGGGCGGGGGGGCCCAACGAGCAGTACTTC.

This chain links TRBV3-1 (or the pseudogene TRBV3-2) with TRBJ1-4, with TRBD1 matching over 7 bases. The CDR3 runs to 13 residues. Germline V gives CDR1 LGHDT, CDR2 YNNKEL (reference sequence). J was trimmed by 11 bases and V by 3 bases; bases with no gene match: 6. The CDR3 nucleotides read TGTGCCAGCAGCCATCTACAGGGGCTGAAACTGTTTTTT. It yields the protein CASSHLQGLKLFF.

The chain employs TRBV5-1 and TRBJ2-3; a possible D gene is TRBD2 (6 bases). CDR3 size: 16 residues. V was shortened by 4 bases and J by 2 bases, with 17 bases between the two germline ends. In germline, CDR1 is SGHRS, CDR2 YFSETQ. CDR3 nucleotide sequence: TGCGCCAGCAGCCCGGCTGGGGGACTCACCACAGATACGCAGTATTTT. Protein sequence: CASSPAGGLTTDTQYF. Variable domain in full (rest from reference TRBV5-1 and TRBJ2-3): KAGVTQTPRYLIKTRGQQVTLSCSPISGHRSVSWYQQTPGQGLQFLFEYFSETQRNKGNFPGRFSGRQFSNSRSEMNVSTLELGDSALYLCASSPAGGLTTDTQYFGPGTRLTVL.

The CDR3: CASRDQGSREQYF. CDR3 DNA sequence: TGTGCCAGCAGAGACCAGGGTTCTCGCGAGCAGTACTTC. V usage is TRBV6-5 and J usage is TRBJ2-7, with a possible D match to TRBD1 (5 bases). CDR3 length: 13 amino acids. Germline V gene data show CDR1 as MNHEY and CDR2 as SVGAGI. V was cut by 6 bases and J by 6 bases, with 15 bases left in between.

This rearrangement joins TRBV27 to TRBJ1-2; a weak D match, TRBD1 (5 bases). The V gene's germline CDR1 is MNHEY and CDR2 SMNVEV (reference sequence). The CDR3 has 15 residues. V gave up 3 bases and J gave up 8 bases, with 19 bases separating them. The CDR3 DNA reads TGTGCCAGCAGTTTCTTAGGGGCCGATACTGGGGGCTACACCTTC. Encoded protein: CASSFLGADTGGYTF.

The chain couples TRBV4-1 to TRBJ2-1; 7 bases are a match to TRBD2. The J segment lost 2 bases and the V segment lost 1 base, leaving 2 bases of the junction unmatched. CDR3 length: 15 residues. CDR1 MGHRA and CDR2 YSYEKL come from the germline V gene. CDR3 DNA sequence: TGCGCCAGCAGCCAAGGGGGAGGGCCCTACAATGAGCAGTTCTTC. It yields the protein CASSQGGGPYNEQFF.

This clone was observed a single time. The chain links TRBV14 to TRBJ2-5; D remains unclear. Germline CDR1 and CDR2: SGHDN and FVKESK. This CDR3 has 14 amino acids. V was trimmed by 4 bases and J by 7 bases, leaving 16 bases between them. CDR3 protein: CASSRLTWLGTQYF. The CDR3 region has the DNA TGTGCCAGCAGCCGCCTAACGTGGCTGGGGACCCAGTACTTC. Full variable domain (rest looked up from reference TRBV14 and TRBJ2-5): EAGVTQFPSHSVIEKGQTVTLRCDPISGHDNLYWYRRVMGKEIKFLLHFVKESKQDESGMPNNRFLAERTGGTYSTLKVQPAELEDSGVYFCASSRLTWLGTQYFGPGTRLLVL.

This clone has more than one count but fewer than ten. This rearrangement joins TRBV27 to TRBJ1-2; 8 nucleotides align to TRBD1. Germline lookup yields CDR1 MNHEY and CDR2 SMNVEV (reference sequence). The ends lost 6 bases at V and 4 bases at J; junction bases unmatched: 4. This CDR3 is 13 amino acids long. The CDR3 bases are TGTGCCAGCAGCCGGGACAGGATCTATGGCTACACCTTC. It is translated as CASSRDRIYGYTF.

This clone has just a few counts. This chain joins TRBV7-9 and TRBJ1-5; D remains unclear. Germline V CDR1 and CDR2: SEHNR, FQNEAQ (reference sequence). CDR3 length: 12 residues. Trimming took off 5 bases at V and 7 bases at J, with 9 bases between the two ends. The CDR3 sequence is CASSKNPQPQHF. DNA of the CDR3: TGTGCCAGCAGCAAAAACCCACAGCCCCAGCATTTT.

The chain employs TRBV6-6 and TRBJ1-5; possibly TRBD1 for D (6 bases). Trimming took 6 bases from V and 0 from J, leaving 27 bases between them. CDR1 and CDR2 from the germline V gene are MNHNY and SVGAGI (reference sequence). The CDR3 contains 20 residues. CDR3 sequence: CASSPLVWGLEFYSNQPQHF. In DNA form, the CDR3 reads TGTGCCAGCAGCCCCCTAGTTTGGGGGCTGGAGTTTTATAGCAATCAGCCCCAGCATTTT.

This clone was detected a few times. The chain couples TRBV19 to TRBJ2-5; maybe TRBD1 (5 bases). Germline values: CDR1 LNHDA, CDR2 SQIVND (reference sequence). The CDR3 is made up of 14 amino acids. Between the trimmed V and J ends, which lost 2 bases and 5 bases, there was a span of 12 bases. The CDR3 loop reads CASSISGNYETQYF. The CDR3, as DNA: TGTGCCAGTAGTATATCAGGGAATTACGAGACCCAGTACTTC.

The rearrangement links TRBV14 to TRBJ2-7; D is ambiguous. Trimming took 8 bases from V and 8 from J, leaving 22 bases between them. This CDR3 has 14 residues. The germline gives CDR1 SGHDN, CDR2 FVKESK. The DNA of the CDR3 is TGTGCCAGCGCTTCTTCGGCAGGACCCGTTCAGCAGTACTTC. It encodes CASASSAGPVQQYF.

The rearrangement uses TRBV25-1 and TRBJ2-1; weak D call: TRBD1 (6 bases). The V gene lost 3 bases and the J gene lost 5 bases, with 14 bases spanning the gap. The CDR3 has 15 residues. Germline CDR1 MGHDK, CDR2 SYGVNS. CDR3 sequence reads: CASSESRGVNNEQFF. DNA of the CDR3: TGTGCCAGCAGTGAGTCCAGGGGAGTGAACAATGAGCAGTTCTTC.

CDR3 loop: CASRPGTANTGELFF. CDR3 DNA: TGTGCCAGCAGACCCGGGACAGCGAACACCGGGGAGCTGTTTTTT. The chain couples TRBV2 to TRBJ2-2; 7 nucleotides agree with TRBD1. Germline trimming cut 6 bases from V and 0 bases from J; bases unmatched to any gene: 4. The CDR3 extends over 15 amino acids. Germline V CDR1 and CDR2: SNHLY, FYNNEI.

The V gene is TRBV10-2, the J gene TRBJ2-1, with TRBD2 identical over 15 bases. The CDR3 contains 18 residues. The germline gives CDR1 WSHSY, CDR2 SAAADI. The ends lost 5 bases at V and 0 bases at J; junction bases unmatched: 5. This CDR3 is CASSWTSGREGSYNEQFF. For the CDR3, the DNA is TGCGCCAGCAGTTGGACTAGCGGGAGGGAGGGCTCCTACAATGAGCAGTTCTTC.

The chain employs TRBV19 and TRBJ1-5; no firm D call. Trimming shortened V by 3 bases and J by 4 bases, and 7 bases separated the two germline ends. This CDR3 has 13 amino acids. Per germline, CDR1 LNHDA and CDR2 SQIVND (reference sequence). The CDR3 loop reads CASSIQSNQPQHF. CDR3 in DNA: TGTGCCAGTAGTATCCAGTCTAATCAGCCCCAGCATTTT.

The CDR3 here is CASSVDRPLAHSYNEQFF. CDR3 nucleotide sequence: TGCGCCAGCAGTGTAGACCGCCCTCTAGCGCACTCCTACAATGAGCAGTTCTTC. This chain uses TRBV10-1 with TRBJ2-1, with D maybe TRBD2 (6 bases). The CDR3 runs to 18 residues. Trimming removed 4 bases from V and 0 bases from J, with 19 bases in between. CDR1 is WNHNN and CDR2 is SYGVQD in the germline V gene (reference sequence).

The chain uses TRBV10-1 and TRBJ1-2; D is unclear. CDR1 and CDR2 (germline): WNHNN, SYGVQD (reference sequence). Trimming removed 1 base at V and 4 bases at J, with 4 bases between. The CDR3 spans 12 residues. CDR3 amino acids: CASSEYSYGYTF. CDR3 DNA: TGCGCCAGCAGTGAGTACAGCTATGGCTACACCTTC.

The table lists this clone with a few counts. The chain links TRBV3-1 (or the pseudogene TRBV3-2) to TRBJ1-2; D is unresolved. The CDR3 consists of 12 residues. Germline V gene sequence: CDR1 LGHDT, CDR2 YNNKEL (reference sequence). V was cut by 3 bases and J by 8 bases, with 10 bases left in between. CDR3 sequence (DNA): TGTGCCAGCAGCCAGGCTCTGCGGGGCTACACCTTC. This sequence encodes CASSQALRGYTF.

CDR3 coding DNA: TGCGCCAGCAGTCCAATCATAACTGACAGGGGGCATAGCTATGGCTACACCTTC. This sequence encodes CASSPIITDRGHSYGYTF. V and J are TRBV5-1 and TRBJ1-2, with 10 nucleotides matching TRBD1. V lost 5 bases and J lost 4; bases outside the gene matches: 17. CDR1 and CDR2 (germline): SGHRS, YFSETQ. The CDR3 extends over 18 amino acids.